Each of the 10 T cell receptor beta chains below was sequenced from the same sample in a study of T cell repertoires in cytomegalovirus infection. MiXCR, run by TCRdb on the reads, gives a single entry per CDR3 protein. Among around 300,000 distinct CDR3 sequences listed, around a tenth were seen once. Input material: PBMCs. These receptor sequences come from a human donor in good health (CMV status not recorded). Some clones in this sample may be carry-over from other donors' samples.

The chain carries TRBV28 and TRBJ1-1; 8 bases are shared with TRBD1. There are 16 residues in the CDR3. V lost 3 bases to trimming and J lost 4 bases; unmatched junction nucleotides: 10. The V gene's germline CDR1 is MDHEN and CDR2 SYDVKM. CDR3 loop: CASSFGTGRFGTEAFF. As DNA, the CDR3 is TGTGCCAGCAGTTTCGGGACAGGCCGTTTCGGCACTGAAGCTTTCTTT. Drawing the rest from reference TRBV28 and TRBJ1-1, the complete variable domain is DVKVTQSSRYLVKRTGEKVFLECVQDMDHENMFWYRQDPGLGLRLIYFSYDVKMKEKGDIPEGYSVSREKKERFSLILESASTNQTSMYLCASSFGTGRFGTEAFFGQGTRLTVV.

The rearrangement uses TRBV5-1 and TRBJ2-1, with TRBD2 as a possible D gene (6 bases). In germline, CDR1 is SGHRS, CDR2 YFSETQ. Deletions cut 0 bases from V and 8 bases from J, with 12 bases between. The CDR3 has 14 residues. The CDR3 loop reads CASSLVGGADEQFF. The CDR3 DNA is TGCGCCAGCAGCTTGGTTGGAGGGGCCGATGAGCAGTTCTTC.

The chain joins TRBV12-3 or TRBV12-4 to TRBJ1-2; the match to TRBD1 covers 9 bases. V shed 10 bases, J shed 8 bases, and the junction held 17 bases outside the gene matches. The CDR3 loop spans 15 amino acids. Here the CDR3 DNA reads TGTGCCACCTATGCTAAGAGGGACAGGGCTCGGGGCTACACCTTC. It is translated as CATYAKRDRARGYTF.

The rearrangement joins TRBV14 to TRBJ1-2; D not resolved. The germline V gene has CDR1 SGHDN and CDR2 FVKESK. The germline V and J ends were trimmed by 4 bases and 7 bases, with 13 bases remaining between them. The CDR3 covers 13 residues. As DNA, the CDR3 is TGTGCCAGCAGCCCTTTTGGGATCGGTGGCTACACCTTC. Protein product: CASSPFGIGGYTF.

This clonotype was observed once. A much more abundant neighbour one base away suggests this may be a read error. The chain employs TRBV7-8 and TRBJ2-7; 8 bases are a match to TRBD2. Germline assignment: CDR1 SGHVS and CDR2 FQNEAQ. The CDR3 has 14 residues. This chain's CDR3 is CASSLRIAGYDQYF. For the CDR3, the DNA is TGTGCCAGCAGCTTAAGGATAGCGGGGTACGATCAGTACTTC.

This clonotype was recorded at least ten times. The chain employs TRBV7-2 and TRBJ2-7; D is uncertain. The CDR3 is 14 amino acids. The germline V and J ends were trimmed by 2 bases and 4 bases, with 12 bases remaining between them. Germline CDR1 reads SGHTA; CDR2 reads FQGNSA. In nucleotides, the CDR3 is TGTGCCAGCAGCTTAATGGGGAATATGTACGAGCAGTACTTC. Its protein product is CASSLMGNMYEQYF.

The rearrangement links TRBV19 to TRBJ2-1, with 9 bases that match TRBD1. The V gene end was trimmed by 10 bases and the J gene end by 10 bases; junction bases not matched to a gene: 11. The CDR3 has 13 amino acids. Germline assignment: CDR1 LNHDA and CDR2 SQIVND (reference sequence). The chain's CDR3 is CATSGQGIMEQFF. CDR3 coding DNA: TGTGCCACCTCGGGACAGGGTATTATGGAGCAGTTCTTC.

On this clonotype: No conserved phenylalanine or tryptophan is present at the end of the CDR3, so a read error is the likely explanation. The J gene is TRBJ2-1, the V gene TRBV6-6, with 7 positions matching TRBD1. The CDR3 has 14 residues. The germline V gene encodes CDR1 MNHNY and CDR2 SVGAGI (reference sequence). V lost 5 bases and J lost 2; bases outside the gene matches: 3. In DNA form, the CDR3 reads TGTGCCAGCAGTACCGGGACAGCCTACAATGAGCAGTTCTCC. This encodes CASSTGTAYNEQFS.

The chain uses TRBV28 and TRBJ2-7; D unresolved. Looked up from germline, CDR1 is MDHEN and CDR2 is SYDVKM. Trimming stripped 4 bases from V and 0 bases from J, with 19 bases between. This CDR3 has 17 amino acids. CDR3 coding DNA: TGTGCCAGCAGTTCCATTTCAGGACCTCATACCTCCTACGAGCAGTACTTC. Translation: CASSSISGPHTSYEQYF.

Remarks on this clonotype: The conserved final phenylalanine or tryptophan is absent from the CDR3, which likely points to a read error. The rearrangement links TRBV7-8 to TRBJ2-7; tentatively, D is TRBD2 (5 bases). Deletions cut 1 base from V and 2 bases from J, with 12 bases between. Per the germline V gene, CDR1 is SGHVS and CDR2 is FQNEAQ. This CDR3 comprises 15 residues. In DNA, the CDR3 is TGTGCCAGCAGCTTAGACGGGGTAGCCCCCTACGAGCAGTACTCC. Its translation: CASSLDGVAPYEQYS.